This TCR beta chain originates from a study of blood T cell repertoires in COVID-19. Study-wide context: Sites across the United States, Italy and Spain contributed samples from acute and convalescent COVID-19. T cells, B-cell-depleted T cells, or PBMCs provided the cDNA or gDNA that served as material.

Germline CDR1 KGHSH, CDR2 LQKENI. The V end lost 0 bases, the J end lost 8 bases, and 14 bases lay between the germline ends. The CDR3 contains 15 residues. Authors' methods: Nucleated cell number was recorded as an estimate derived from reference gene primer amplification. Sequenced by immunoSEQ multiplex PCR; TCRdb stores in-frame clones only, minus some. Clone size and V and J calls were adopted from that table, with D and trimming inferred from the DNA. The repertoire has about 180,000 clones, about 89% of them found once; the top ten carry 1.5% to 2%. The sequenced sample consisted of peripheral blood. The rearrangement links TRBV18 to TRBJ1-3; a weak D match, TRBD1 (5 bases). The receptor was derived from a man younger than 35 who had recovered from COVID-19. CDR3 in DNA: TGTGCCAGCTCACCACCGGCAGGGCGCATTGACACCATATATTTT. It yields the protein CASSPPAGRIDTIYF.